This T cell receptor beta chain was obtained from a study of regulatory T cells in long-lasting Graves disease (dated by TCRdb to the early 2020s). Regarding the research as a whole: Persistent Graves' disease meant more than 5 years of antithyroid drug treatment with TSH receptor autoantibodies that stayed positive. A total of about 33 samples underwent TCR sequencing, from about 13 patients with persistent Graves' disease and roughly 20 patients with newly diagnosed Graves' disease. Antithyroid drugs had been taken for about 10.3 years on average by persistent Graves' disease patients in the clinical cohort. Persistent Graves' disease patients were compared with newly diagnosed Graves' disease patients by peripheral blood TCR sequencing and RNA sequencing. The study took place in China and was registered as a clinical trial.

Preparation of the library involved multiplex PCR. TCRdb names Illumina HiSeq 4000 as the instrument used. iRepertoire HTBI primers and Arm-PCR amplification of CDR3 regions were used to construct TCR beta libraries. Gel purification was performed on PCR products prior to sequencing. Processing in the source paper ran as follows. A total of roughly 58 TRBV and 14 TRBJ segments were identified across samples and were used for gene usage analysis of CDR3 amino acid clonotypes. COPE and FqMerger were used to merge filtered high-quality paired reads into contigs. BLAST was used to align contigs to IMGT TRBV, TRBD and TRBJ reference genes, and CDR3 was defined according to IMGT. Highly expanded clones were defined as clonotypes with a frequency above 0.1%. Shannon entropy served as the measure of repertoire diversity, while the Gini coefficient captured V-J evenness. Public clonotypes were defined as clonotypes shared by more than one individual. TCRdb reran the public reads through fastp at Q25 and MiXCR, keeping productive beta chains. Each entry is one CDR3 protein sequence, shown with its most common DNA and genes. In this record, the V and J calls reflect TCRdb's handling and not the investigators' own analysis. For this sample the table gives about 430,000 distinct CDR3 sequences, of which roughly a fifth were detected only once. Of the sample, over 11% falls within the top ten clones.

Per the publication, the time point label means: persistent/refractory GD, antithyroid drugs over 5 years with positive TRAb. RNA was extracted from PBMCs in TRIzol for both TCR sequencing and RNA sequencing. The diagnosis of Graves' disease followed American Thyroid Association guidelines. Patients were recruited from an endocrinology department in Xi'an, China. From each patient, about 9.7 milliliters of peripheral blood was collected into an EDTA anticoagulant tube. Ficoll Paque Plus density gradient separation was used to isolate PBMCs, and no further T cell sorting was done. RNA quality was checked with an Agilent 2100 Bioanalyzer and agarose gel, and concentration with a NanoDrop 2000. This clonotype was counted a few times. Its antigen is currently not known. No base quality information exists; no much larger clone differs at one position. The CDR3 runs 13 residues from the cysteine to the phenylalanine. Only CDR3 DNA remains: 39 bases, in frame from the first base. CDR1 and CDR2, looked up from the germline V gene (reference sequence), are PRHDT and FYEKMQ. V is clipped by 0 bases and J by 3 bases, and the sequence between their germline boundaries is 5 bases long.

Beyond this particular receptor, the publication reports: Sequencing and analysis were restricted to the TCR beta chain. TRBV28, TRBJ1-2 and TRBJ2-5 were preferentially used in persistent disease, while TRBV20-1 and TRBJ2-1 were favored in newly diagnosed disease. Patients with persistent disease shared more public clonotypes (approximately 2,500) than newly diagnosed patients did (966). Persistent Graves' disease patients showed lower TCR Shannon entropy and fewer highly expanded clones than newly diagnosed patients, suggesting clonal expansion. The authors noted that the small sample size was a limitation that may lower accuracy. The study examined only peripheral blood because the primary lesion, thyroid tissue, could not be accessed.

The sequence is built from TRBV13 and TRBJ1-2, with the D gene uncertain. The material sequenced was peripheral blood mononuclear cells (PBMCs), taken when the disease was refractory, from a patient treated with antithyroid drugs. The receptor comes from a female donor with Graves disease. The nucleotides read TGTGCCAGCAGCTTAGGTCCTGACTATGGCTACACCTTC. Translated, it gives CASSLGPDYGYTF.